These T cell receptor beta chains were read from a single sample in a study of breast tumors, draining lymph nodes, adjacent tissues. TCRdb re-called the multiplex PCR reads through MiXCR, storing one row per CDR3 protein. The data show 84,000 or so distinct CDR3 sequences, approximately 31% seen once. The sample comprised axillary lymph node tissue. These TCRs come from a female donor with breast cancer. Some clones in this sample may be carry-over from other donors' samples. Each CDR3 is given with its conserved first and last residue. Each record gives: V gene, clone size, D gene, J gene, CDR3 protein, CDR3 DNA. The D gene is left open where the match is weak. Clone size is stated in some rows and not others, as once, few, many or a class when expanded.

TRBV18	many	-	TRBJ2-5	CASSPGQEETQYF	TGTGCCAGCTCACCCGGACAAGAAGAGACCCAGTACTTC
TRBV6-2/TRBV6-3	many	TRBD1	TRBJ1-6	CASSYGGTGRSPLHF	TGTGCCAGCAGTTACGGTGGGACAGGGCGTTCACCCCTCCACTTT
TRBV27	many	-	TRBJ1-6	CASSLQGDSPLHF	TGTGCCAGCAGTTTACAGGGAGATTCACCCCTCCACTTT
TRBV4-2	many	TRBD2	TRBJ2-5	CASSPLAGGQETQYF	TGTGCCAGCAGCCCCCTAGCGGGAGGGCAAGAGACCCAGTACTTC
TRBV19	-	-	TRBJ2-5	CASSIGVGRVAEETQSF	TGTGCCAGTAGTATCGGGGTAGGGCGGGTCGCTGAGGAGACCCAGTCCTTC
TRBV9	-	TRBD2	TRBJ2-3	CASSSGTSGLTDTQYF	TGTGCCAGCAGCAGTGGGACTAGCGGTTTGACAGATACGCAGTATTTT
TRBV7-9	-	-	TRBJ2-1	CASGLWGEDGNEQLF	TGTGCCAGCGGCTTATGGGGGGAGGACGGCAATGAGCAGCTCTTC
TRBV12-3/TRBV12-4	-	-	TRBJ1-5	CASSPQGSLANQPQHF	TGTGCCAGCAGTCCACAGGGATCGCTCGCCAATCAGCCCCAGCATTTT
TRBV7-8	many	-	TRBJ1-1	CASSLGSQVGAFF	TGTGCCAGCAGCTTAGGTTCGCAGGTTGGGGCTTTCTTT
TRBV11-2	many	TRBD2	TRBJ2-3	CASRLAGGTDTQYF	TGTGCCAGCAGACTAGCGGGAGGCACAGATACGCAGTATTTT
TRBV11-1	many	-	TRBJ2-1	CASSPKGHSYNEQFF	TGTGCCAGCAGCCCAAAAGGACACTCCTACAATGAGCAGTTCTTC
TRBV20-1	-	-	TRBJ1-2	CSVYGGRDYGYPF	TGCAGCGTTTACGGGGGGCGTGACTATGGCTACCCCTTC
TRBV4-1	many	TRBD2	TRBJ2-1	CASSRPGAGAYNEQFF	TGCGCCAGCAGCCGCCCCGGAGCGGGAGCCTACAATGAGCAGTTCTTC
TRBV20-1	once	TRBD1	TRBJ2-5	CSVVTGGGLATQYF	TGCAGTGTCGTGACAGGGGGCGGCCTAGCGACCCAGTACTTC
TRBV28	-	TRBD2	TRBJ2-3	CASSFGFSGRSTDTQYF	TGTGCCAGCAGTTTCGGTTTTAGCGGGAGGAGCACAGATACGCAGTATTTT
TRBV13	many	-	TRBJ2-7	CASSRNNRVTDEQYF	TGTGCCAGCAGCCGAAATAACAGGGTGACGGACGAGCAGTACTTC
TRBV10-3	many	TRBD1	TRBJ2-1	CAISGQGPYNEQFF	TGTGCCATCAGTGGACAGGGACCCTACAATGAGCAGTTCTTC
TRBV20-1	many	TRBD2	TRBJ2-1	CSARPSGRNEQFF	TGCAGTGCCAGACCTAGCGGGAGAAATGAGCAGTTCTTC
TRBV2	many	-	TRBJ1-5	CASSDLYQPQHF	TGTGCCAGCAGTGACTTATATCAGCCCCAGCATTTT
TRBV5-5	many	TRBD2	TRBJ2-1	CASRPAGSSYNEQFF	TGTGCCAGCAGGCCAGCGGGGAGCTCCTACAATGAGCAGTTCTTC
TRBV20-1	few	-	TRBJ2-7	CSASPQGYEQYF	TGCAGTGCTAGCCCACAGGGCTACGAGCAGTACTTC
TRBV4-2	many	-	TRBJ2-1	CASSLEVSPYNEQFF	TGTGCCAGCAGCCTAGAAGTCAGCCCCTACAATGAGCAGTTCTTC
TRBV28	many	TRBD2	TRBJ2-7	CASSLGTSGRREQYF	TGTGCCAGCAGTTTAGGGACTAGCGGGAGGCGCGAGCAGTACTTC
TRBV20-1	many	-	TRBJ2-1	CSATLPGQTGGESYNEQFF	TGCAGTGCTACCCTCCCGGGACAAACAGGGGGGGAGTCCTACAATGAGCAGTTCTTC
TRBV5-1	many	TRBD1	TRBJ2-7	CASSIGTGGGHPYPREQYF	TGCGCCAGCAGCATCGGGACAGGGGGCGGCCATCCCTATCCTAGGGAGCAGTACTTC
TRBV13	many	-	TRBJ2-3	CASSTPQDTQYF	TGTGCCAGCAGCACACCCCAAGATACGCAGTATTTT
TRBV14	-	TRBD2	TRBJ2-5	CVSSQRLAGPAGTQYF	TGCGTCAGCAGCCAACGACTAGCGGGACCTGCGGGGACCCAGTACTTC
TRBV5-4	once	TRBD2	TRBJ2-5	CASSSTSGRETQYF	TGTGCCAGCAGCTCGACTAGCGGGCGAGAGACCCAGTACTTC
TRBV6-1	many	TRBD1	TRBJ1-4	CASSRDSTNEKLFF	TGTGCCAGCAGCCGGGACAGCACTAATGAAAAACTGTTTTTT
TRBV19	-	-	TRBJ1-2	CASSPYGAGPFYGYTF	TGTGCCAGTAGTCCCTACGGGGCAGGACCTTTCTATGGCTACACCTTC
TRBV7-2	many	TRBD2	TRBJ2-5	CASSLMTSGRKTQYF	TGTGCCAGCAGCTTAATGACTAGCGGGAGAAAGACCCAGTACTTC
TRBV30	many	TRBD2	TRBJ2-3	CAWRGLAGGTDTQYF	TGTGCCTGGAGGGGACTAGCGGGAGGCACAGATACGCAGTATTTT
TRBV14	many	TRBD1	TRBJ1-1	CASSLRTGNTEAFF	TGTGCCAGCAGCTTAAGGACAGGGAACACTGAAGCTTTCTTT
TRBV27	many	-	TRBJ1-3	CASRFYSGNTIYF	TGTGCCAGTCGATTTTACTCTGGAAACACCATATATTTT
TRBV24-1	many	TRBD2	TRBJ2-2	CATQREVPGNTGELFF	TGTGCCACCCAGCGGGAGGTGCCGGGGAACACCGGGGAGCTGTTTTTT
TRBV20-1	-	-	TRBJ1-1	CSASGGGNTEAFF	TGCAGTGCTAGCGGCGGGGGGAACACTGAAGCTTTCTTT
TRBV7-9	few	-	TRBJ1-1	CASTPFSPGAFF	TGTGCCAGCACCCCCTTCTCACCGGGGGCTTTCTTT
TRBV4-1	many	TRBD1	TRBJ1-6	CASSEQGGFKSPLHF	TGCGCCAGCAGCGAACAGGGGGGTTTTAAATCACCCCTCCACTTT
TRBV5-8	many	-	TRBJ2-3	CASSPAVDTDTQYF	TGTGCCAGCAGCCCGGCGGTAGACACAGATACGCAGTATTTT
TRBV5-4	-	-	TRBJ2-7	CASSLLSPQTGEQYF	TGTGCCAGCAGCTTGCTATCCCCCCAAACGGGGGAGCAGTACTTC
TRBV4-3	many	-	TRBJ2-7	CASSQAPLISYEQYF	TGCGCCAGCAGCCAGGCACCGTTGATATCCTACGAGCAGTACTTC